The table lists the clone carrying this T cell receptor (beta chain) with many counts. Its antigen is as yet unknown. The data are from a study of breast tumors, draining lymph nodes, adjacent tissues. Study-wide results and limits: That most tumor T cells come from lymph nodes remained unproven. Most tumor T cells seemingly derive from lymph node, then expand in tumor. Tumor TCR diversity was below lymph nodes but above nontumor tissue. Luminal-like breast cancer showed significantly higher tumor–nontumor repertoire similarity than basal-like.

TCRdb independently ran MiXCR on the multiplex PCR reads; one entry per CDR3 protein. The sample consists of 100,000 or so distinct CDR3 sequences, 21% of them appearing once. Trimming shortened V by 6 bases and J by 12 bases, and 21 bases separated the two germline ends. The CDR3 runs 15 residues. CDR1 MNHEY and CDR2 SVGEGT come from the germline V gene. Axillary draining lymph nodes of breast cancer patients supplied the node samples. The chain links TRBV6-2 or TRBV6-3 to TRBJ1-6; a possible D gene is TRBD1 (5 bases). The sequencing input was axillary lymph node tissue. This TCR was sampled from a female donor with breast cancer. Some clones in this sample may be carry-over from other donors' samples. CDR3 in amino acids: CASSRGMQGLEPLHF. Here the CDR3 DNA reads TGTGCCAGCAGCCGAGGTATGCAGGGTCTTGAACCCCTCCACTTT.